This T cell receptor (beta chain) was sequenced during a study of Tregs in tolerant kidney transplant recipients. Germline trimming cut 5 bases from V and 2 bases from J; bases unmatched to any gene: 5. CDR3 length: 14 amino acids. CDR1 and CDR2 (germline): KGHSH, LQKENI. Sequenced by immunoSEQ multiplex PCR; TCRdb stores in-frame clones only, minus some. The table has approximately 43,000 clones, about 90% seen once. The chain links TRBV18 to TRBJ2-7; 8 bases align to TRBD1. This receptor was obtained from a human donor in good health. Sequencing was performed on Tregs from blood. CDR3 region: CASSSRQGTYEQYF. The CDR3 DNA is TGTGCCAGCTCAAGCCGACAGGGGACCTACGAGCAGTACTTC.